This TCR beta chain originates from a study of identical twins. Details on this clonotype: What it recognizes is unknown.

The J segment lost 6 bases and the V segment lost 4 bases, leaving 8 bases of the junction unmatched. Germline V gene data show CDR1 as SGHKS and CDR2 as YYEKEE (reference sequence). This CDR3 comprises 14 residues. Broader study findings: Twins showed weaker excess sharing in their beta out-of-frame sequences. Abundant beta clonotypes from cord blood had fewer insertions, unlike memory repertoires, which showed none. Models underpredicted monozygotic twin sharing of out-of-frame TCR alpha.

TCRdb ran MiXCR on the 5' RACE reads and lists one entry per CDR3 protein. The sample records hundreds of thousands of distinct CDR3 sequences, around 8.6% being singletons. These data were likewise used in another study, on yellow fever vaccine responses in identical twins. That study adds: In identical twins, vaccine T cell responses appeared partly shared and partly individual.

Sequencing was performed on PBMCs. The V gene is TRBV5-5, the J gene TRBJ2-5; TRBD2 aligns across 8 bases. This TCR derives from a woman aged 18-29 years in good health. CDR3 loop: CASSEKTSEQTQYF. The DNA for the CDR3 is TGTGCCAGCAGCGAAAAGACTAGCGAACAGACCCAGTACTTC.